These 26 T cell receptor beta chains came from one sample sequenced in a study of CD8 T cells in ankylosing spondylitis. Each CDR3 protein gets one entry after TCRdb re-called the 5' RACE reads with MiXCR. The sample has under 250,000 distinct CDR3 sequences; under 8.5% are singletons. The sample was blood, either unsorted or a sorted T cell fraction (not recorded which). The receptors derive from a female donor with ankylosing spondylitis or in good health (not recorded which).

This clonotype was detected ten times or more. The chain carries TRBV6-2 or TRBV6-3 and TRBJ2-5, with D possibly matching TRBD2 (6 bases). Germline V CDR1 and CDR2: MNHEY, SVGEGT. The CDR3 extends over 12 amino acids. Trimming shortened V by 2 bases and J by 5 bases, and 6 bases separated the two germline ends. CDR3 residues: CASSYGGETQYF. As DNA, the CDR3 is TGTGCCAGCAGTTACGGAGGGGAGACCCAGTACTTC.

This clonotype was detected ten times or more. The rearrangement uses TRBV5-1 and TRBJ2-2; 7 bases fit TRBD1. The CDR3 is 13 residues long. Losses at the gene ends were 1 base for V and 6 bases for J; bases not matched to a gene: 0. Per germline, CDR1 SGHRS and CDR2 YFSETQ. For the CDR3, the DNA is TGCGCCAGCAGCTTGCAGGGGGCCGGGGAGCTGTTTTTT. Translated: CASSLQGAGELFF. Variable domain in full (rest from reference TRBV5-1 and TRBJ2-2): KAGVTQTPRYLIKTRGQQVTLSCSPISGHRSVSWYQQTPGQGLQFLFEYFSETQRNKGNFPGRFSGRQFSNSRSEMNVSTLELGDSALYLCASSLQGAGELFFGEGSRLTVL.

This clonotype was counted ten times or more. This chain uses TRBV20-1 with TRBJ2-3, with a tentative D call TRBD2 (5 bases). This CDR3 region has 14 residues. Germline loops: CDR1 DFQATT, CDR2 SNEGSKA (reference sequence). Deletions cut 4 bases from V and 2 bases from J, with 13 bases between. CDR3 region: CSATLGPNTDTQYF. CDR3 bases: TGCAGTGCTACACTAGGACCCAACACAGATACGCAGTATTTT.

This clonotype was observed once. The V gene is TRBV7-9, the J gene TRBJ1-1; a possible D gene is TRBD1 (5 bases). Germline V lookup: CDR1 SEHNR, CDR2 FQNEAQ (reference sequence). The CDR3 consists of 15 residues. Deletions cut 1 base from V and 0 bases from J, with 9 bases between. CDR3 coding DNA: TGTGCCAGCAGCTTAGGGTCAGGGTTGAACACTGAAGCTTTCTTT. It yields the protein CASSLGSGLNTEAFF.

The V and J genes are TRBV28 and TRBJ2-7, with D possibly TRBD1 on 5 matching bases. V was cut by 6 bases and J by 2 bases, with 14 bases left in between. This CDR3 region has 14 residues. Per germline, CDR1 MDHEN and CDR2 SYDVKM. In DNA form, the CDR3 reads TGTGCCAGCAGGTGGACCCAGGGCCCCTACGAGCAGTACTTC. This translates into CASRWTQGPYEQYF.

This clonotype was seen ten or more times. V gene TRBV27 combines with J gene TRBJ1-5, with D hard to call. Germline values: CDR1 MNHEY, CDR2 SMNVEV (reference sequence). The V gene lost 0 bases and the J gene lost 5 bases, with 8 bases spanning the gap. The CDR3 has 14 residues. The CDR3 is CASSLSVNHQPQHF. The DNA of the CDR3 is TGTGCCAGCAGTTTATCGGTCAACCATCAGCCCCAGCATTTT.

This clonotype was seen many times. This chain links TRBV19 with TRBJ1-1; D unresolved. The CDR3 totals 13 residues. The germline CDR1 and CDR2 sequences are LNHDA and SQIVND (reference sequence). V lost 4 bases and J lost 6, with 12 bases in between. The CDR3 DNA follows: TGTGCCAGTAGTACTGACAAGGGCGCTGAAGCTTTCTTT. This encodes CASSTDKGAEAFF. Using reference TRBV19 and TRBJ1-1 for the parts outside the CDR3, the full variable domain is DGGITQSPKYLFRKEGQNVTLSCEQNLNHDAMYWYRQDPGQGLRLIYYSQIVNDFQKGDIAEGYSVSREKKESFPLTVTSAQKNPTAFYLCASSTDKGAEAFFGQGTRLTVV.

This clonotype was recorded at least ten times. The chain combines TRBV20-1 with TRBJ2-7; D not certain. Germline values: CDR1 DFQATT, CDR2 SNEGSKA (reference sequence). This CDR3 is built from 12 residues. Trimming stripped 5 bases from V and 0 bases from J, with 8 bases between. The CDR3 bases are TGCAGTGCTCGTATCAGCTCCTACGAGCAGTACTTC. It codes for CSARISSYEQYF.

This clonotype has ten or more counts. The chain employs TRBV12-3 or TRBV12-4 and TRBJ2-3, with TRBD2 matching 10 bases. The CDR3 has 15 amino acids. V lost 5 bases and J lost 3; bases outside the gene matches: 5. CDR3 protein: CASSLSGRQTDTQYF. DNA for the CDR3: TGTGCCAGCAGTCTTAGCGGGAGGCAGACAGATACGCAGTATTTT.

As concerns this clonotype: It may be a read error: a sequence one base away is much more abundant. V and J are TRBV21-1 and TRBJ2-1; TRBD1, as called in the table, went unchecked against the DNA. TRBV21-1 is noted as a pseudogene. This CDR3 is built from 15 residues. This CDR3 is CTSSRTGVRHNEQFF. The DNA of the CDR3 is TGTACCAGCAGCCGAACAGGGGTTAGGCACAATGAGCAGTTCTTC.

Many counts were recorded for this clonotype. The chain uses TRBV24-1 and TRBJ2-3; 13 nucleotides align to TRBD2. This CDR3 has 17 residues. Germline V lookup: CDR1 KGHDR, CDR2 SFDVKD. Losses at the gene ends were 3 bases for V and 8 bases for J; bases not matched to a gene: 10. The CDR3 region is CATSDPPGLAGTGTQYF. In DNA form, the CDR3 reads TGTGCCACCAGTGATCCGCCGGGACTAGCGGGGACGGGTACGCAGTATTTT.

With respect to this clonotype: This sequence may be a read error, since a much larger clone differs from it by one base. The rearrangement joins TRBV20-1 to TRBJ2-1, with TRBD1 as a possible D gene (5 bases). CDR1 is DFQATT, CDR2 SNEGSKA, per germline (reference sequence). The CDR3 length is 11 residues. CDR3 in DNA: TGCAATGCCAAAGTGGGGCCCGGTCGGTTCTTC. Residues: CNAKVGPGRFF.

Many counts were recorded for this clonotype. The J gene is TRBJ2-7, the V gene TRBV5-1, with D hard to call. The germline CDR1 and CDR2 sequences are SGHRS and YFSETQ. This CDR3 spans 13 amino acids. Trimming pared 1 base from V and 6 bases from J, leaving 11 bases between. CDR3 loop: CASSLRLQSEQYF. The CDR3 nucleotides are TGCGCCAGCAGCTTGCGACTTCAGAGCGAGCAGTACTTC.

This clonotype was detected ten times or more. The chain recombines TRBV5-8 with TRBJ2-3, with 7 bases aligning to TRBD1. V shed 0 bases and J 3 bases; nucleotides not matched to a gene: 7. The CDR3 consists of 16 residues. Germline CDR1 is SGHTS and CDR2 is YDEGEE. The CDR3 DNA follows: TGTGCCAGCAGCTTGGGAACAGGGGCGTCAACAGATACGCAGTATTTT. Residues: CASSLGTGASTDTQYF. Full variable domain (missing parts from reference TRBV5-8 and TRBJ2-3): EAGVTQSPTHLIKTRGQQATLRCSPISGHTSVYWYQQALGLGLQFLLWYDEGEERNRGNFPPRFSGRQFPNYSSELNVNALELEDSALYLCASSLGTGASTDTQYFGPGTRLTVL.

Ten or more counts support this clonotype. This chain connects TRBV28 to TRBJ2-3; weak D call: TRBD1 (7 bases). This CDR3 is built from 15 residues. The V end was cut by 3 bases, the J end by 4 bases, with 14 bases between. The germline gives CDR1 MDHEN, CDR2 SYDVKM. The CDR3 here is CASSLWQGGADTQYF. The CDR3 DNA follows: TGTGCCAGCAGTTTGTGGCAGGGGGGCGCAGATACGCAGTATTTT.

This clonotype was recorded at least ten times. The chain joins TRBV7-2 to TRBJ2-3, with a weak D call TRBD1 (6 bases). The germline V and J ends were trimmed by 4 bases and 2 bases, with 16 bases remaining between them. Germline V lookup: CDR1 SGHTA, CDR2 FQGNSA. The CDR3 runs to 16 residues. The chain's CDR3 is CASSSSGTYFTDTQYF. The CDR3, as DNA: TGTGCCAGCAGCTCTTCCGGGACATACTTCACAGATACGCAGTATTTT.

This clonotype was counted many times. This CDR3 is CASSQIGGWQFF. CDR3 DNA: TGCGCCAGCAGCCAAATAGGGGGCTGGCAGTTCTTC. The chain recombines TRBV4-3 with TRBJ2-1; 7 positions agree with TRBD1. CDR1 and CDR2 from the germline V gene are LGHNA and YSLEER. After removal of 2 bases from V and 12 bases from J, the junction contained 4 bases not matched to a gene. This CDR3 is built from 12 residues.

On this clonotype: Its ends do not fully match the called genes, so a read error is possible. The chain couples TRBV28 to TRBJ2-7, with 9 bases identical to TRBD1. This CDR3 has 15 amino acids. From germline, CDR1 is MDHEN and CDR2 SYDVKM. CDR3 nucleotide sequence: TGTGCCAGCAGGATCCGGACAGGGGAAGGCTACGGGCAGTACTTC. It encodes CASRIRTGEGYGQYF. The full variable domain, in which reference TRBV28 and TRBJ2-7 provide the parts outside the CDR3, is DVKVTQSSRYLVKRTGEKVFLECVQDMDHENMFWYRQDPGLGLRLIYFSYDVKMKEKGDIPEGYSVSREKKERFSLILESASTNQTSMYLCASRIRTGEGYGQYFGPGTRLTVT.

About this clonotype: This clone may be a read error of a much larger clone one base away. This chain uses TRBV6-2 or TRBV6-3 with TRBJ2-1; D is possibly TRBD1 or TRBD2 (5 bases each). V was cut by 7 bases and J by 8 bases, with 18 bases left in between. The CDR3 length is 14 residues. Per germline, CDR1 MNHEY and CDR2 SVGEGT. The CDR3 is CASNRGPQKHEQFF. DNA for the CDR3: TGTGCCAGCAATCGGGGACCCCAGAAGCATGAGCAGTTCTTC.

This clonotype was counted ten times or more. The rearrangement joins TRBV29-1 to TRBJ2-2; D ambiguous. V shed 3 bases and J shed 1 base, with 6 bases lying between them. Germline lookup yields CDR1 SQVTM and CDR2 ANQGSEA. The CDR3 length is 13 residues. CDR3 amino acids: CSVEKGNTGELFF. The CDR3 DNA reads as TGCAGCGTTGAGAAGGGGAACACCGGGGAGCTGTTTTTT.

V gene TRBV6-2 or TRBV6-3 combines with J gene TRBJ2-1; 7 bases fit TRBD2. The CDR3 sequence is 15 residues long. V dropped 4 bases and J dropped 5; count of bases not matched to a gene: 8. Germline assignment: CDR1 MNHEY and CDR2 SVGEGT. CDR3 sequence (DNA): TGTGCCAGCAGTTCCTGGACTAGTTTCGACAATGAGCAGTTCTTC. It codes for CASSSWTSFDNEQFF.

The rearrangement links TRBV20-1 to TRBJ2-2, with a possible D match to TRBD1 (6 bases). The length of the CDR3 is 16 residues. Germline V lookup: CDR1 DFQATT, CDR2 SNEGSKA (reference sequence). V dropped 3 bases and J dropped 2 bases, with 16 bases sitting between them. CDR3 amino acids: CSARDKDRLNTGELFF. CDR3 nucleotides: TGCAGTGCTAGGGACAAGGACAGACTAAACACCGGGGAGCTGTTTTTT.

This clonotype was picked up many times. The chain is built from TRBV5-1 and TRBJ2-6, with 9 bases aligning to TRBD1. This CDR3 contains 17 residues. Germline V gene lookup returns CDR1 SGHRS and CDR2 YFSETQ. Losses at the gene ends were 4 bases for V and 0 bases for J; bases not matched to a gene: 5. The CDR3 here is CASSPGQGRSGANVLTF. CDR3 coding DNA: TGCGCCAGCAGCCCGGGACAGGGCCGCTCTGGGGCCAACGTCCTGACTTTC.

This clonotype was detected ten times or more. The CDR3 region has the DNA TGTGCCAGCAGCGGGATCAGCGGGAGAACAGATACGCAGTATTTT. The encoded protein is CASSGISGRTDTQYF. The V and J genes are TRBV12-3 or TRBV12-4 and TRBJ2-3; 8 bases match TRBD2. With 6 bases clipped from V and 3 bases from J, the junction kept 8 bases outside the gene matches. The CDR3 is 15 residues long.

Many counts were recorded for this clonotype. The rearrangement links TRBV27 to TRBJ2-1; D uncertain. The germline V gene encodes CDR1 MNHEY and CDR2 SMNVEV (reference sequence). Trimming left V 6 bases short and J 9 bases short, with 12 bases between. CDR3 length: 12 amino acids. The CDR3 reads CASSHPGGEQFF. The CDR3 bases are TGTGCCAGCAGCCACCCCGGTGGTGAGCAGTTCTTC.

This clonotype was seen at least ten times. In DNA form, the CDR3 reads TGTGCCACCAGCGGGGCAGGGCTCGGAAACACCATATATTTT. It translates to CATSGAGLGNTIYF. V and J are TRBV15 and TRBJ1-3, with D possibly matching TRBD1 (5 bases). This CDR3 comprises 14 residues. V lost 5 bases and J lost 4, with 12 bases in between. In germline, CDR1 is LNHNV, CDR2 YYDKDF (reference sequence).